The 25 T cell receptor beta chains presented below share a single source sample, sequenced in a study of T cells in Graves' hyperthyroidism and ophthalmopathy. Regions amplified from RNA transcripts were the TCR beta CDR3 regions. First-round RT-PCR targeting the TCR CDR3 was performed with the HTBI primer set. A single record per CDR3 protein comes from TCRdb applying MiXCR to the multiplex PCR reads. In the table there are hundreds of thousands of distinct CDR3 sequences, roughly 14% of which are singletons. Material: blood. The receptors were sampled from a woman in her forties with Graves' ophthalmopathy.

The sample holds many counts of this clonotype. The chain uses TRBV28 and TRBJ1-3; D remains ambiguous. The CDR3 is 15 residues long. Trimming pared 2 bases from V and 8 bases from J, leaving 16 bases between. Germline assignment: CDR1 MDHEN and CDR2 SYDVKM. The CDR3 nucleotides are TGTGCCAGCAGTTTAAATCCAGATTATGGCCACACCATATATTTT. Translating it yields CASSLNPDYGHTIYF. The entire variable domain, with the rest obtained from reference TRBV28 and TRBJ1-3, is as follows: DVKVTQSSRYLVKRTGEKVFLECVQDMDHENMFWYRQDPGLGLRLIYFSYDVKMKEKGDIPEGYSVSREKKERFSLILESASTNQTSMYLCASSLNPDYGHTIYFGEGSWLTVV.

The chain couples TRBV30 to TRBJ2-7; no reliable D call. CDR1 and CDR2 (germline): GTSNPN, SVGIG (reference sequence). The CDR3 extends over 13 amino acids. V shed 0 bases and J shed 1 base, with 7 bases lying between them. The CDR3 spells CAWSVTLSYEQYF. In DNA, the CDR3 is TGTGCCTGGAGTGTTACCCTTTCCTACGAGCAGTACTTC.

The sample holds many counts of this clonotype. V and J are TRBV28 and TRBJ1-3; TRBD1 agrees at 7 bases. V dropped 4 bases and J dropped 4; count of bases not matched to a gene: 10. The length of the CDR3 is 16 residues. In germline, CDR1 is MDHEN, CDR2 SYDVKM. The CDR3 coding sequence is TGTGCCAGCAGTTGGGGACAGTCCCTAGGGGGAAACACCATATATTTT. Protein product: CASSWGQSLGGNTIYF.

This clonotype was counted ten times or more. The V and J genes are TRBV30 and TRBJ2-5; D not resolved. Per the germline V gene, CDR1 is GTSNPN and CDR2 is SVGIG (reference sequence). V lost 3 bases to trimming and J lost 1 base, with 15 bases between them. The CDR3 has 15 residues. The CDR3 is CAWSPRSALQETQYF. CDR3 in DNA: TGTGCCTGGAGCCCAAGGAGCGCCCTCCAAGAGACCCAGTACTTC.

This clonotype was counted at least ten times. A much more abundant neighbour one base away suggests this may be a read error. This chain connects TRBV6-1 to TRBJ2-7; the match to TRBD2 covers 7 bases. V trimming: 5 bases; J trimming: 0 bases; junction bases outside the gene matches: 4. The CDR3 runs 14 residues. Germline V gene data show CDR1 as MNHNS and CDR2 as SASEGT. The CDR3 DNA follows: TGTGCCAGCAGTCCCGGACTAGTCTCCTACGAGCAGTACTTC. Protein product: CASSPGLVSYEQYF.

This clonotype has just a few counts. This could be a read error, since a much larger clone is one nucleotide away. The chain has TRBV6-1 and TRBJ2-7; 9 bases match TRBD1. The CDR3 contains 14 residues. Germline CDR1 MNHNS, CDR2 SASEGT. Unmatched junction bases numbered 10, after V lost 11 bases and J lost 2 bases. CDR3 DNA: TGTGCCGGCACCCAAGGACAGGGGACCTACGAGCAGTACTTC. This sequence encodes CAGTQGQGTYEQYF.

Worth noting for this clonotype: A much larger clone lies a single base off, so this may be a read error. The rearrangement links TRBV7-2 to TRBJ1-2; the match to TRBD1 covers 7 bases. The CDR3 extends over 14 amino acids. The germline gives CDR1 SGHTA, CDR2 FQGNSA. DNA of the CDR3: TGTGCCAGCAGCCCTCCGAGACAGGGTTATGTCTACACCTTC. Protein product: CASSPPRQGYVYTF.

This clonotype occurred many times. The chain uses TRBV20-1 and TRBJ2-5, with 8 bases lining up with TRBD1. The CDR3 is 14 residues long. CDR1 DFQATT and CDR2 SNEGSKA come from the germline V gene (reference sequence). Trimming took 6 bases from V and 3 from J; bases not matched to a gene: 9. The CDR3: CSAEDGTGEETQYF. CDR3 in DNA: TGCAGTGCAGAAGACGGGACAGGCGAAGAGACCCAGTACTTC.

This clonotype occurred many times. The chain couples TRBV28 to TRBJ2-5; D is perhaps TRBD2 (5 bases). The CDR3 runs 14 residues. Trimming took 8 bases from V and 3 from J, leaving 16 bases between them. The germline gives CDR1 MDHEN, CDR2 SYDVKM. The CDR3 DNA follows: TGTGCCAGCTCCAGGTCCGGGGTGGAAGAGACCCAGTACTTC. Residues: CASSRSGVEETQYF.

This clonotype was observed at least ten times. V is TRBV11-2 and J is TRBJ1-1, with D maybe TRBD1 (5 bases). Germline V gives CDR1 SGHAT, CDR2 FQNNGV. V lost 3 bases, J lost 0 bases, and 14 bases lay in between. The CDR3 is 16 residues long. The CDR3 spells CASSLGQAYMNTEAFF. The CDR3 nucleotides are TGTGCCAGCAGCTTGGGGCAGGCCTACATGAACACTGAAGCTTTCTTT.

This clonotype has a count of ten or more. The V call is TRBV28, the J call TRBJ2-5; D gene uncertain. Germline assignment: CDR1 MDHEN and CDR2 SYDVKM. Trimming took off 4 bases at V and 5 bases at J, with 17 bases between the two ends. CDR3 length equals 15 residues. The CDR3 coding sequence is TGTGCCAGCAGTTCCCCCTGGGCCTCTGGGGAGACCCAGTACTTC. This codes for CASSSPWASGETQYF.

This chain uses TRBV30 with TRBJ2-7; 11 bases match TRBD2. From germline, CDR1 is GTSNPN and CDR2 SVGIG (reference sequence). The CDR3 loop spans 14 amino acids. Unmatched junction bases numbered 9, after V lost 8 bases and J lost 3 bases. DNA of the CDR3: TGTGCCGTCGAGCCGGGACTAGCGGTCTACGAGCAGTACTTC. This codes for CAVEPGLAVYEQYF.

This clonotype was seen repeatedly, ten times or more. The chain joins TRBV19 to TRBJ2-2; D is unclear. The germline CDR1 and CDR2 sequences are LNHDA and SQIVND (reference sequence). The CDR3 consists of 13 residues. V lost 1 base and J lost 1, with 1 base in between. The CDR3 DNA sequence: TGTGCCAGTAGTATAGGGAACACCGGGGAGCTGTTTTTT. Protein product: CASSIGNTGELFF.

This clonotype showed up many times. The chain has TRBV15 and TRBJ2-2; D gene ambiguous. CDR3 length: 14 residues. Germline CDR1 LNHNV, CDR2 YYDKDF (reference sequence). Trimming took 2 bases from V and 7 from J, leaving 11 bases between them. For the CDR3, the DNA is TGTGCCACCAGCAGATCTGACTTAAACGGGGAGCTGTTTTTT. It translates to CATSRSDLNGELFF.

The CDR3 coding sequence is TGTGCCAGCAGCGTAGGGGCCGGGGCCTACGAGCAGTACTTC. Translating gives CASSVGAGAYEQYF. The chain couples TRBV9 to TRBJ2-7; weak D call: TRBD2 (5 bases). This CDR3 has 14 residues. Germline V gene lookup returns CDR1 SGDLS and CDR2 YYNGEE. The V and J ends lost 0 bases and 2 bases respectively, with 9 bases between them.

This clonotype was seen many times. The chain joins TRBV12-3 or TRBV12-4 to TRBJ2-2; the D gene is possibly TRBD1 (6 bases). This CDR3 spans 13 amino acids. V shed 7 bases and J shed 7 bases, with 13 bases lying between them. This CDR3 reads CASKQGSGGELFF. The CDR3 region has the DNA TGTGCCAGCAAGCAGGGGTCCGGCGGGGAGCTGTTTTTT.

On this clonotype: A much larger clonotype is one base distant, so this may be a read error. The chain uses TRBV6-1 and TRBJ1-5, with a weak D call TRBD1 (6 bases). The CDR3 has 14 amino acids. The germline gives CDR1 MNHNS, CDR2 SASEGT. The CDR3, as DNA: TGTGCCAGCAGTACAAGGGGGGGCAATCAGTCCCAGCATTTT. Its translation is CASSTRGGNQSQHF.

This clonotype was seen at least ten times. V and J are TRBV28 and TRBJ1-2; TRBD1 matches 7 bases. Unmatched junction bases numbered 4, after V lost 8 bases and J lost 4 bases. This CDR3 is 12 amino acids long. The germline gives CDR1 MDHEN, CDR2 SYDVKM. The CDR3 region is CASGTDLYGYTF. The CDR3 region has the DNA TGTGCCAGCGGGACAGACCTCTATGGCTACACCTTC.

This clonotype was recorded at least ten times. This chain links TRBV6-5 with TRBJ1-6; 9 positions match TRBD1. This CDR3 has 14 amino acids. Unmatched junction bases numbered 1, after V lost 2 bases and J lost 8 bases. Germline V gene lookup returns CDR1 MNHEY and CDR2 SVGAGI. The CDR3 DNA reads as TGTGCCAGCAGTTACAGGACAGGGGATTCACCCCTCCACTTT. This sequence encodes CASSYRTGDSPLHF.

This clonotype occurred many times. The chain combines TRBV19 with TRBJ1-2, with D unresolved. Per the germline V gene, CDR1 is LNHDA and CDR2 is SQIVND (reference sequence). Trimming stripped 3 bases from V and 8 bases from J, with 19 bases between. The CDR3 has 15 amino acids. The DNA of the CDR3 is TGTGCCAGTAGTATTAATGGACGCCCCCCGGGCGGCTACACCTTC. It is translated as CASSINGRPPGGYTF.

This clonotype was detected only a few times. V usage is TRBV9 and J usage is TRBJ1-1; 11 bases map to TRBD1. The CDR3 covers 15 residues. V was pared by 5 bases and J by 3 bases, with 6 bases of the junction left unmatched. The V gene's germline CDR1 is SGDLS and CDR2 YYNGEE. The CDR3 spells CASSAGTGGDTEAFF. For the CDR3, the DNA is TGTGCCAGCAGTGCGGGGACAGGGGGAGACACTGAAGCTTTCTTT. The full variable domain, completed using reference TRBV9 and TRBJ1-1, is DSGVTQTPKHLITATGQRVTLRCSPRSGDLSVYWYQQSLDQGLQFLIQYYNGEERAKGNILERFSAQQFPDLHSELNLSSLELGDSALYFCASSAGTGGDTEAFFGQGTRLTVV.

This clonotype occurred many times. V and J are TRBV2 and TRBJ1-2; no reliable D call. Germline loops: CDR1 SNHLY, CDR2 FYNNEI. The CDR3 sequence is 10 residues long. The V end was cut by 3 bases, the J end by 5 bases, with 1 base between. This CDR3 is CASSDYGYTF. The CDR3 DNA reads as TGTGCCAGCAGTGATTATGGCTACACCTTC.

The CDR3 DNA reads TGCGCCAGCAGCTCGGGGGAGACCACTAGCGGTAAAACCGGGGAGCTGTTTTTT. Protein sequence: CASSSGETTSGKTGELFF. V and J are TRBV5-1 and TRBJ2-2, with 8 nucleotides matching TRBD2. V was clipped by 3 bases and J by 5 bases; unmatched bases: 15. Germline CDR1 and CDR2: SGHRS and YFSETQ. This CDR3 is built from 18 residues.

This clonotype has at least ten counts. This chain connects TRBV5-1 to TRBJ2-2; 10 bases match TRBD1. The CDR3 runs 16 residues. Germline CDR1 is SGHRS and CDR2 is YFSETQ. V shed 4 bases, J shed 4 bases, and the junction held 7 bases outside the gene matches. CDR3 bases: TGCGCCAGCAGCCAAGACAGGGGGCCGGGCACCGGGGAGCTGTTTTTT. Protein: CASSQDRGPGTGELFF.

This clonotype was seen ten or more times. The J gene is TRBJ2-7, the V gene TRBV5-1; 8 bases align to TRBD2. This CDR3 comprises 16 residues. The J segment lost 1 base and the V segment lost 4 bases, leaving 10 bases of the junction unmatched. Germline lookup yields CDR1 SGHRS and CDR2 YFSETQ. CDR3 DNA sequence: TGCGCCAGCAGCCCAGTTCGGGAGGGAGGTTCCTACGAGCAGTACTTC. This codes for CASSPVREGGSYEQYF.